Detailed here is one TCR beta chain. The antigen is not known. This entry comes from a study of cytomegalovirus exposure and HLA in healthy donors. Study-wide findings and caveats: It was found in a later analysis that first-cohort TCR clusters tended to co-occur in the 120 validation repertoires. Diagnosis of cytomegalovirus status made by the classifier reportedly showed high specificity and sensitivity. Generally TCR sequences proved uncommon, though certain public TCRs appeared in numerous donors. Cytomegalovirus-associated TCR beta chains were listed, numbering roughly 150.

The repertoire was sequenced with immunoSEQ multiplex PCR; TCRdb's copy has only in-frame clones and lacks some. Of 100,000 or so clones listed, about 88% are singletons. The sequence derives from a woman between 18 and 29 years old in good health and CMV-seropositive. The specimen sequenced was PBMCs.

The CDR3 is CASSRTSGSNEQFF. In DNA form, the CDR3 reads TGTGCCAGCAGCCGGACTAGCGGGAGCAATGAGCAGTTCTTC. This rearrangement joins TRBV4-2 to TRBJ2-1; TRBD2 agrees at 13 bases. The V segment lost 4 bases and the J segment 6 bases; nucleotides outside the gene matches: 0. Germline V gene sequence: CDR1 LGHNA, CDR2 YNFKEQ. The CDR3 is 14 residues long.